Listed below are T cell receptor beta chains from one sample, sequenced in a study of shared clonotypes between healthy human individuals. Some clones are missing from TCRdb's copy, which holds only in-frame ones; the method was immunoSEQ multiplex PCR. The repertoire holds fewer than 850,000 clones, with around 96% as singletons. The sequenced sample was naive CD8+ T cells sorted from blood. Every receptor here comes from a young man in good health. The CDR3 runs from the conserved cysteine through the conserved F or W. D genes are given only for firm matches. Only part of the rows carry a size: once, few, many, or a class if the clone is expanded.

TRBJ1-2	.	15	.	TRBV14	TGTGCCAGCAGCCCCCCGGCGGTCCGTGGCTATGGCTACACCTTC	CASSPPAVRGYGYTF
TRBJ2-5	TRBD2	16	.	TRBV7-7	TGTGCTAGCAGCTTAGGCCTGCGGGAGGGGTGGGAGACCCAGTACTTC	CASSLGLREGWETQYF
TRBJ2-7	TRBD2	14	.	TRBV29-1	TGCAGCGTTGAAGGGACTAGCGATACCTACGAGCAGTACTTC	CSVEGTSDTYEQYF
TRBJ2-3	TRBD1	15	.	TRBV4-1	TGCGCCAGCAGCGACCGGGACAGACGCACAGATACGCAGTATTTT	CASSDRDRRTDTQYF
TRBJ2-5	TRBD1	16	once	TRBV7-9	TGTGCCAGCAGTTTACCCGGGCAGGGGGCTCTGGAGACCCAGTACTTC	CASSLPGQGALETQYF
TRBJ2-7	TRBD1	19	.	TRBV7-6	TGTGCCAGCAGCTTAGGTGTATGGGTGGGTGGACAGGACTCCTACGAGCAGTACTTC	CASSLGVWVGGQDSYEQYF
TRBJ2-1	TRBD2	15	once	TRBV6-6	TGTGCCAGCGAGCCGGGACTAGCGGGAGTAAGTGAGCAGTTCTTC	CASEPGLAGVSEQFF
TRBJ2-7	.	13	.	TRBV11-1	TGTGCCAGCAGCTTAGACAAAACCTACGAGCAGTACTTC	CASSLDKTYEQYF
TRBJ2-1	.	13	.	TRBV4-3	TGCGCCAGCAGCCAAGATCTCACTAATGAGCAGTTCTTC	CASSQDLTNEQFF
TRBJ2-1	.	16	.	TRBV12-2	TGTGCAAGTCGCACCTCCCCGGGAATTTCCTACAATGAGCAGTTCTTC	CASRTSPGISYNEQFF
TRBJ2-1	.	16	.	TRBV4-1	TGCGCCAGCAGGCAGGGTGAAGGGGGGTTACACAATGAGCAGTTCTTC	CASRQGEGGLHNEQFF
TRBJ1-1	.	15	.	TRBV4-1	TGCGCCAGCAGCCAAGATGGCCCGGAGAACACTGAAGCTTTCTTT	CASSQDGPENTEAFF
TRBJ2-3	TRBD2	14	.	TRBV14	TGTGCCAGCAGCCAAACAAGCGGGAGGGATACGCAGTATTTT	CASSQTSGRDTQYF
TRBJ2-7	.	13	.	TRBV7-2	TGTGCCAGCAGCTTAAGGGACCCCTACGAGCAGTACTTC	CASSLRDPYEQYF
TRBJ2-3	.	15	.	TRBV28	TGTGCCAGCAGTTTAGGAGGCACCTACACAGATACGCAGTATTTT	CASSLGGTYTDTQYF
TRBJ1-2	TRBD1	15	.	TRBV27	TGTGCCAGCAGTTTTGGGGACAGTCCTAACTATGGCTACACCTTC	CASSFGDSPNYGYTF
TRBJ2-5	.	15	.	TRBV27	TGTGCCAGCAGTCCCCCCGGGGGCGAGAAAGAGACCCAGTACTTC	CASSPPGGEKETQYF
TRBJ2-7	TRBD1	14	.	TRBV2	TGTGCCAGCAGTGGTGGACAGGGGGTCTACGAGCAGTACTTC	CASSGGQGVYEQYF
TRBJ1-1	.	15	.	TRBV7-3	TGTGCCAGCAGCTTAACGGTTGGAGAGAACACTGAAGCTTTCTTT	CASSLTVGENTEAFF
TRBJ2-7	.	13	once	TRBV27	TGTGCCAGCAGTCCCCGATTACTAGACGAGCAGTACTTC	CASSPRLLDEQYF
TRBJ2-7	TRBD2	15	once	TRBV28	TGTGCCAGCAGTTCACCAACTAGCGGAGTCTACGAGCAGTACTTC	CASSSPTSGVYEQYF
TRBJ2-7	.	15	.	TRBV6-1	TGTGCCAGCAGTGAATACGCGGGGCCGAGCTACGAGCAGTACTTC	CASSEYAGPSYEQYF
TRBJ2-7	.	14	.	TRBV7-9	TGTGCCAGCAGCTCACCCGACAGATCCTACGAGCAGTACTTC	CASSSPDRSYEQYF
TRBJ2-7	.	12	.	TRBV28	TGTGCCAGCAGTCCCGTCTCCTACGAGCAGTACTTC	CASSPVSYEQYF
TRBJ1-2	TRBD1	12	.	TRBV23-1	TGCCCCCGACAGGGGGATTTTTATGGCTACACCTTC	CPRQGDFYGYTF
TRBJ1-5	TRBD1	15	.	TRBV4-3	TGCGCCAGCGCCCGGGACAGGGGGCGAAATCAGCCCCAGCATTTT	CASARDRGRNQPQHF
TRBJ2-5	.	11	.	TRBV25-1	TGTGCCAGCAGTGAATGGGAGACCCAGTACTTC	CASSEWETQYF
TRBJ2-1	TRBD1	18	.	TRBV7-9	TGTGCCAGCAGCCAGACCGGGACAGGGGTCCCTACACGCAATGAGCAGTTCTTC	CASSQTGTGVPTRNEQFF
TRBJ1-2	TRBD1	12	.	TRBV7-9	TGTGCCAGCAGCTCGACAGGGGAGGGCTACACCTTC	CASSSTGEGYTF
TRBJ2-5	.	11	.	TRBV5-6	TGTGCCAGCAACGAGGGGGGGGCCCAGTACTTC	CASNEGGAQYF
TRBJ2-1	.	13	.	TRBV19	TGTGCCAGTAGTATTCCACCCCACAATGAGCAGTTCTTC	CASSIPPHNEQFF
TRBJ2-7	TRBD1	13	.	TRBV7-7	TGTGCCAGCAGCTCGTACAGGGGCCACGAGCAGTACTTC	CASSSYRGHEQYF
TRBJ2-1	.	15	.	TRBV4-3	TGCGCCAGCAGCCAAGTAGGTACAGAGCCGGTTGAGCAGTTCTTC	CASSQVGTEPVEQFF
TRBJ2-3	TRBD2	16	.	TRBV27	TGTGCCAGCAGTCTAGGCACTAGCGGCGTGTCAGATACGCAGTATTTT	CASSLGTSGVSDTQYF
TRBJ2-7	.	11	.	TRBV27	TGTGCCAGCAAAGCCCTCTACGAGCAGTACTTC	CASKALYEQYF
TRBJ1-2	TRBD1	13	.	TRBV27	TGTGCCAGCAGTCCAGGGACAGAGTATGGCTACACCTTC	CASSPGTEYGYTF
TRBJ1-2	TRBD1	14	.	TRBV27	TGTGCCAGCAGTTTACCAGGACAGGGCTATGGCTACACCTTC	CASSLPGQGYGYTF
TRBJ2-7	TRBD2	15	.	TRBV27	TGTGCCAGCAGTTTATCGCGGGAGAGTTCCTACGAGCAGTACTTC	CASSLSRESSYEQYF
TRBJ2-7	TRBD2	15	.	TRBV4-1	TGCGCCAGCAGCCAAGACGCGAGCGGGAGGCGGGAGCAGTACTTC	CASSQDASGRREQYF